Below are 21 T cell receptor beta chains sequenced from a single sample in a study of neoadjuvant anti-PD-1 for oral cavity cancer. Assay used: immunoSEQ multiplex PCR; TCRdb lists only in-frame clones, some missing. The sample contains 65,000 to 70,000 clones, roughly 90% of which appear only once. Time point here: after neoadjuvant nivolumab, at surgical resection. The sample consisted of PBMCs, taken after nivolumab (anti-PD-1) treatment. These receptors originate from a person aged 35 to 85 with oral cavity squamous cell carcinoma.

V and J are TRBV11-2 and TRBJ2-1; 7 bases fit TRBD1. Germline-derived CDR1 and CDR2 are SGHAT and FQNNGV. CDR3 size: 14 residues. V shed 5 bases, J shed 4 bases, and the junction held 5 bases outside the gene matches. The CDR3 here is CASSRQGPYNEQFF. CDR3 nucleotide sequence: TGTGCCAGCAGCCGACAGGGCCCGTACAATGAGCAGTTCTTC.

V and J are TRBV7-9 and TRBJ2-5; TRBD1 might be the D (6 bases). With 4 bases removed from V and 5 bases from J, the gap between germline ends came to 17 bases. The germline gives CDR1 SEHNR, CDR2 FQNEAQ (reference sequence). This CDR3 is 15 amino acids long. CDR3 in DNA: TGTGCCAGCAGCTCTGGGGACATTAGATGGGAGACCCAGTACTTC. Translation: CASSSGDIRWETQYF.

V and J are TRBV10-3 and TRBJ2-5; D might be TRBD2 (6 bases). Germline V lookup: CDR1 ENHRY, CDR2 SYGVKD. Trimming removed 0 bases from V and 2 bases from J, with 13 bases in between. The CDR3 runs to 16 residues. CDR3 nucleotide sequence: TGTGCCATCAGTGAGTCGTTAGCGGTGGGGCAAGAGACCCAGTACTTC. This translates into CAISESLAVGQETQYF.

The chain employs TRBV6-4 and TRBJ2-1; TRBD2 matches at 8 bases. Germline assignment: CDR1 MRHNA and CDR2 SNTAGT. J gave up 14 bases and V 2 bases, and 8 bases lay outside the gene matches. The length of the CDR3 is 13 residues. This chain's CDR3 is CASSDGLAGRKFF. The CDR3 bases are TGTGCCAGCAGTGACGGATTAGCGGGAAGAAAGTTCTTC.

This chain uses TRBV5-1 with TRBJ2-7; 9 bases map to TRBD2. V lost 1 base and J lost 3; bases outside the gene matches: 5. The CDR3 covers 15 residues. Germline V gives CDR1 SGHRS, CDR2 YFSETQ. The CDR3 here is CASSLKSSGIYEQYF. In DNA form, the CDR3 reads TGCGCCAGCAGCTTGAAATCTAGCGGGATCTACGAGCAGTACTTC.

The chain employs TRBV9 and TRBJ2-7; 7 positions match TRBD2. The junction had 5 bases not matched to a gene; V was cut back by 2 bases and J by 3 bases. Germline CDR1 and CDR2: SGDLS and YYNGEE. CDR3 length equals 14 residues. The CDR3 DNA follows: TGTGCCAGCAGCGTCGGGAGGTTGGGCTACGAGCAGTACTTC. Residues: CASSVGRLGYEQYF. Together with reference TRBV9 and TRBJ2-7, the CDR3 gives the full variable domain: DSGVTQTPKHLITATGQRVTLRCSPRSGDLSVYWYQQSLDQGLQFLIQYYNGEERAKGNILERFSAQQFPDLHSELNLSSLELGDSALYFCASSVGRLGYEQYFGPGTRLTVT.

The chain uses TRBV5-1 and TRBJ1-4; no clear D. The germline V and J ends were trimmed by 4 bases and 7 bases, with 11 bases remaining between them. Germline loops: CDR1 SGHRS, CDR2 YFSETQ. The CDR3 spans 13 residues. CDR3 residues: CASSQTPAEKLFF. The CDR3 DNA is TGCGCCAGCAGCCAGACTCCGGCTGAAAAACTGTTTTTT. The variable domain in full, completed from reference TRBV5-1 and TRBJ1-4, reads KAGVTQTPRYLIKTRGQQVTLSCSPISGHRSVSWYQQTPGQGLQFLFEYFSETQRNKGNFPGRFSGRQFSNSRSEMNVSTLELGDSALYLCASSQTPAEKLFFGSGTQLSVL.

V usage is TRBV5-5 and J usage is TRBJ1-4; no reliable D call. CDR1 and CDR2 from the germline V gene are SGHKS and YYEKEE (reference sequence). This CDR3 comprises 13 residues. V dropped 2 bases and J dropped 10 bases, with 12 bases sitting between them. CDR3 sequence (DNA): TGTGCCAGCAGCTTCGTTAGTGACGGAAAACTGTTTTTT. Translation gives CASSFVSDGKLFF. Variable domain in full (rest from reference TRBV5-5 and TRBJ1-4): DAGVTQSPTHLIKTRGQQVTLRCSPISGHKSVSWYQQVLGQGPQFIFQYYEKEERGRGNFPDRFSARQFPNYSSELNVNALLLGDSALYLCASSFVSDGKLFFGSGTQLSVL.

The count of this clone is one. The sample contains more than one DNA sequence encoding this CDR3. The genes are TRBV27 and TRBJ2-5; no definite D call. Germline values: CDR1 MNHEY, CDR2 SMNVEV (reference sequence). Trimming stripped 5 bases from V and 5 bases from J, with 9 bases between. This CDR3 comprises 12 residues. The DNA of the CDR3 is TGTGCCAGCAGTGCGGAAGGGGAGACCCAGTACTTC. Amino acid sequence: CASSAEGETQYF.

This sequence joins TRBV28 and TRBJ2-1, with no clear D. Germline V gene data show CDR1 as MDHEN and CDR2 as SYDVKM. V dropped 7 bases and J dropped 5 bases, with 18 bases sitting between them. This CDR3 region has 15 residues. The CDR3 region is CASKVAGTTNNEQFF. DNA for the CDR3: TGTGCCAGCAAGGTCGCCGGTACGACCAACAATGAGCAGTTCTTC.

Here the CDR3 DNA reads TGCGCCAGCAGCCAAGCTCGGACAGGGCTTATCAACTATGGCTACACCTTC. It codes for CASSQARTGLINYGYTF. The chain is built from TRBV4-1 and TRBJ1-2; 8 nucleotides agree with TRBD1. There are 17 residues in the CDR3. V dropped 1 base and J dropped 2; count of bases not matched to a gene: 9. From germline, CDR1 is MGHRA and CDR2 YSYEKL.

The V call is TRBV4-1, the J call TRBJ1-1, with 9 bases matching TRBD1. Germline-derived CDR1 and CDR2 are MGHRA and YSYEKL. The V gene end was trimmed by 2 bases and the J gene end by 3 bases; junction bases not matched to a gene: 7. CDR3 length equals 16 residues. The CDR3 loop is CASSQRGTGRDTEAFF. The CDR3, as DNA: TGCGCCAGCAGCCAACGGGGGACAGGGAGGGACACTGAAGCTTTCTTT.

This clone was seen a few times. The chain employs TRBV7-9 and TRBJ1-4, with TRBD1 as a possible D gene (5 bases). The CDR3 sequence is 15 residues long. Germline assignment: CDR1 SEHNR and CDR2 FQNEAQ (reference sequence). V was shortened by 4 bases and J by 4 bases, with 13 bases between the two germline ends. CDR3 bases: TGTGCCAGCAGCTCCCGACAGACTATTAATGAAAAACTGTTTTTT. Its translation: CASSSRQTINEKLFF. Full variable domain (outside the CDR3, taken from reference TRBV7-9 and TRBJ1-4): DTGVSQNPRHKITKRGQNVTFRCDPISEHNRLYWYRQTLGQGPEFLTYFQNEAQLEKSRLLSDRFSAERPKGSFSTLEIQRTEQGDSAMYLCASSSRQTINEKLFFGSGTQLSVL.

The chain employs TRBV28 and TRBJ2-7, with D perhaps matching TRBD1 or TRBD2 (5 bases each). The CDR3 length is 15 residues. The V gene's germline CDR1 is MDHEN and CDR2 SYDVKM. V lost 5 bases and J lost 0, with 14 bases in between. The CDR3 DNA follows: TGTGCCAGCAGTCAGGGACCAGGTTACTCCTACGAGCAGTACTTC. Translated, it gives CASSQGPGYSYEQYF.

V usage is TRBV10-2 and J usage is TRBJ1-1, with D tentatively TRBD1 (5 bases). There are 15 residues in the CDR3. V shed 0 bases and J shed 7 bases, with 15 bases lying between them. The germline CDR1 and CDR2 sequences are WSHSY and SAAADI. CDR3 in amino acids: CASSESTWWGFEAFF. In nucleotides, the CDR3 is TGCGCCAGCAGTGAGTCGACGTGGTGGGGGTTTGAAGCTTTCTTT.

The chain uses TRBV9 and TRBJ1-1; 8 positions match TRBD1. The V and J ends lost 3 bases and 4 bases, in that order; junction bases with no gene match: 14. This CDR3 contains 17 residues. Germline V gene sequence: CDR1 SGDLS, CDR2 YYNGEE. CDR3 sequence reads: CASSALTGELMVTEAFF. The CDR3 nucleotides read TGTGCCAGCAGCGCCCTGACAGGGGAGTTAATGGTCACTGAAGCTTTCTTT.

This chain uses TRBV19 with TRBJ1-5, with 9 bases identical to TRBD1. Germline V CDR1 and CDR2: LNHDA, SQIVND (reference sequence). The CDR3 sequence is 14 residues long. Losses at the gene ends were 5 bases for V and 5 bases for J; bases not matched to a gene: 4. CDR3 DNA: TGTGCCAGTAGTGATACAGGGGGCTATCAGCCCCAGCATTTT. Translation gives CASSDTGGYQPQHF.

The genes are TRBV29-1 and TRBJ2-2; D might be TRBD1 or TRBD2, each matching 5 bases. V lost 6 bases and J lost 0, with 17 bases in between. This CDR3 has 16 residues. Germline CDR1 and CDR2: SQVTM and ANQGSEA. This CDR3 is CSVAGAGSSNTGELFF. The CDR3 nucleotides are TGCAGCGTGGCCGGGGCAGGGAGTTCGAACACCGGGGAGCTGTTTTTT.

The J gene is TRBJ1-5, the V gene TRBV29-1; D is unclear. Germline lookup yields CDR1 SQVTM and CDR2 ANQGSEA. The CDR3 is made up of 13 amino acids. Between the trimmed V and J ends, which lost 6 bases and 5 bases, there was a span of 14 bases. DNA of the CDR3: TGCAGCGTCGGAGGGCAGGCCGATCAGCCCCAGCATTTT. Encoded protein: CSVGGQADQPQHF.

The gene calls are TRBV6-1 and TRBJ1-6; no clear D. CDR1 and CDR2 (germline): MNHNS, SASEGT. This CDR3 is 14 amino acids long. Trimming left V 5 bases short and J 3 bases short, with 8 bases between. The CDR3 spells CASSFTVYNSPLHF. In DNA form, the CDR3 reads TGTGCCAGCAGTTTTACAGTCTATAATTCACCCCTCCACTTT.

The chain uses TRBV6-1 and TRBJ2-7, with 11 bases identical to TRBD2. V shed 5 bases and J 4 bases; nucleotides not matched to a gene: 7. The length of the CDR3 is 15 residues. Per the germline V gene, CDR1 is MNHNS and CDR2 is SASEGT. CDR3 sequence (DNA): TGTGCCAGCAGTCGCTCGGCTAGCGGGGGGTACGAGCAGTACTTC. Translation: CASSRSASGGYEQYF.